The TCR beta chain described here comes from a study of blood T cell repertoires in COVID-19. Study-wide background: Italy, Spain and the United States were the sources of the convalescent and acute COVID-19 samples. Sources were T cells, B-cell-depleted T cells, or PBMCs; the material itself was cDNA or gDNA.

The authors' processing: Reference gene primers were amplified, and this amplification served to estimate nucleated cell counts. Repertoires were generated with immunoSEQ multiplex PCR, while TCRdb's copy carries only in-frame clones and drops some. V, J and clone size are taken as reported in that table, and D and trimming were inferred from the DNA itself. Of about 210,000 clones in the sample, about four fifths were seen once. This CDR3 has 14 residues. Germline V gene data show CDR1 as KGHSH and CDR2 as LQKENI. Deletions cut 8 bases from V and 0 bases from J, with 12 bases between. This TCR came from a man aged 50 to 59 with active or convalescent COVID-19. The V call is TRBV18, the J call TRBJ2-3; no clear D. Sequencing input: peripheral blood. The CDR3 reads CASAKLASTDTQYF. The CDR3 bases are TGTGCCAGCGCCAAGTTGGCAAGCACAGATACGCAGTATTTT.